The 26 T cell receptor beta chains reported below all come from one sample, sequenced in a study of blood T cell repertoires in COVID-19. Only in-frame clones appear in the TCRdb table, and some are missing; sequencing was by immunoSEQ multiplex PCR. This table holds roughly 180,000 clones, more than 75% found once. Material for sequencing was peripheral blood. All receptors derive from a woman aged 50 to 60 with COVID-19, enrolled during active disease.

V and J are TRBV5-1 and TRBJ2-5, with 9 bases aligning to TRBD1. V lost 6 bases to trimming and J lost 7 bases; unmatched junction nucleotides: 16. Looked up from germline, CDR1 is SGHRS and CDR2 is YFSETQ. This CDR3 spans 16 amino acids. The CDR3 spells CASTWGGQGRTGTQYF. CDR3 coding DNA: TGCGCCAGCACGTGGGGGGGACAGGGTCGGACGGGGACCCAGTACTTC.

This rearrangement joins TRBV5-1 to TRBJ2-3, with D tentatively TRBD2 (5 bases). Germline V gene lookup returns CDR1 SGHRS and CDR2 YFSETQ. The CDR3 runs 17 residues. Between the trimmed V and J ends, which lost 3 bases and 1 base, there was a span of 18 bases. For the CDR3, the DNA is TGCGCCAGCAGCTCCGCGGGCGCCACGAGCGGCACAGATACGCAGTATTTT. Protein product: CASSSAGATSGTDTQYF.

V and J are TRBV12-3 or TRBV12-4 and TRBJ1-2; the D gene is possibly TRBD1 (5 bases). The V end was cut by 5 bases, the J end by 5 bases, with 12 bases between. The CDR3 consists of 13 residues. CDR3 bases: TGTGCCAGCAGTCCCCCGGGGGAATATGGCTACACCTTC. Translating it yields CASSPPGEYGYTF.

The chain has TRBV6-5 and TRBJ2-2; 7 bases align to TRBD1. CDR3 size: 15 residues. Germline V gene sequence: CDR1 MNHEY, CDR2 SVGAGI. Trimming at V came to 2 bases and at J to 1 base, leaving 1 base not matched to a gene. The CDR3, as DNA: TGTGCCAGCAGTTACGGGGACAGGAACACCGGGGAGCTGTTTTTT. Its protein product is CASSYGDRNTGELFF.

The rearrangement uses TRBV29-1 and TRBJ1-2; 9 positions agree with TRBD1. CDR3 size: 12 residues. With 8 bases clipped from V and 8 bases from J, the junction kept 9 bases outside the gene matches. Per the germline V gene, CDR1 is SQVTM and CDR2 is ANQGSEA. Here the CDR3 reads CSISGTGSGYTF. CDR3 DNA sequence: TGCAGCATCTCGGGGACAGGGTCCGGCTACACCTTC.

CDR3 bases: TGTGCCATCAGTGAGAGTAGCGGGGTTAACAATGAGCAGTTCTTC. Protein product: CAISESSGVNNEQFF. The gene calls are TRBV10-3 and TRBJ2-1; 8 nucleotides line up with TRBD2. With 2 bases clipped from V and 5 bases from J, the junction kept 5 bases outside the gene matches. CDR1 ENHRY and CDR2 SYGVKD come from the germline V gene. This CDR3 region has 15 residues.

V and J are TRBV7-9 and TRBJ1-1, with D unresolved. CDR3 length: 14 amino acids. Per the germline V gene, CDR1 is SEHNR and CDR2 is FQNEAQ (reference sequence). V was trimmed by 5 bases and J by 0 bases, leaving 10 bases between them. The CDR3 reads CASSPELLNTEAFF. CDR3 DNA sequence: TGTGCCAGCAGCCCCGAACTTCTGAACACTGAAGCTTTCTTT. Complete variable domain (other parts from reference TRBV7-9 and TRBJ1-1): DTGVSQNPRHKITKRGQNVTFRCDPISEHNRLYWYRQTLGQGPEFLTYFQNEAQLEKSRLLSDRFSAERPKGSFSTLEIQRTEQGDSAMYLCASSPELLNTEAFFGQGTRLTVV.

V and J are TRBV7-2 and TRBJ2-5, with TRBD2 as a possible D gene (6 bases). The V end was cut by 1 base, the J end by 5 bases, with 11 bases between. The V gene's germline CDR1 is SGHTA and CDR2 FQGNSA. This CDR3 region has 14 residues. The CDR3 bases are TGTGCCAGCAGCTTAGTTGACCGGGGGGAGACCCAGTACTTC. It encodes CASSLVDRGETQYF.

The chain couples TRBV5-1 to TRBJ2-3, with 12 bases fitting TRBD2. There are 16 residues in the CDR3. CDR1 and CDR2 from the germline V gene are SGHRS and YFSETQ. The V and J ends lost 3 bases and 0 bases, in that order; junction bases with no gene match: 2. DNA for the CDR3: TGCGCCAGCAGCTGGCTAGCGGGGGGGAGCACAGATACGCAGTATTTT. Its protein is CASSWLAGGSTDTQYF.

The chain couples TRBV30 to TRBJ1-3; D is ambiguous. V dropped 0 bases and J dropped 3 bases, with 6 bases sitting between them. The CDR3 loop spans 13 amino acids. CDR1 is GTSNPN, CDR2 SVGIG, per germline (reference sequence). The CDR3 region has the DNA TGTGCCTGGAGTGTGGCAGTTGGAAACACCATATATTTT. It translates to CAWSVAVGNTIYF.

The V gene is TRBV1, the J gene TRBJ2-3; the D segment call TRBD2 is taken from the table without a DNA check. TRBV1 is tagged as a pseudogene. CDR3 length: 18 amino acids. The CDR3 region is CTSSLRQAGVPLRDTQYF. CDR3 bases: TGCACCAGCAGCCTTCGGCAAGCGGGAGTCCCCTTACGAGATACGCAGTATTTT.

The chain is built from TRBV6-5 and TRBJ2-1; D possibly corresponds to TRBD2 (5 bases). Per germline, CDR1 MNHEY and CDR2 SVGAGI. CDR3 size: 14 residues. With 5 bases removed from V and 4 bases from J, the gap between germline ends came to 12 bases. This CDR3 is CASSPLTGYNEQFF. The CDR3 DNA follows: TGTGCCAGCAGTCCCTTGACGGGATACAATGAGCAGTTCTTC.

This chain connects TRBV5-1 to TRBJ2-3; 8 bases align to TRBD2. The CDR3 length is 15 residues. With V trimmed by 3 bases and J by 0 bases, 3 bases remained unmatched. Germline lookup yields CDR1 SGHRS and CDR2 YFSETQ. The chain's CDR3 is CASSSGGGSTDTQYF. Here the CDR3 DNA reads TGCGCCAGCAGCTCCGGCGGGGGGAGCACAGATACGCAGTATTTT.

This clone was seen only once. CDR3 coding DNA: TGTGCCAGCAGCTTGCGGAGCGGGGCCATCGCTGAGCAGTTCTTC. The encoded protein is CASSLRSGAIAEQFF. The rearrangement joins TRBV5-4 to TRBJ2-1; 7 bases fit TRBD2. Germline V gene lookup returns CDR1 SGHNT and CDR2 YYREEE (reference sequence). Unmatched junction bases numbered 10, after V lost 1 base and J lost 9 bases. This CDR3 has 15 amino acids.

The rearrangement uses TRBV29-1 and TRBJ2-5; D is possibly TRBD1 (8 bases). CDR3 length: 13 amino acids. Germline lookup yields CDR1 SQVTM and CDR2 ANQGSEA. V was trimmed by 2 bases and J by 6 bases, leaving 13 bases between them. Here the CDR3 reads CSVETGGVKTQYF. Here the CDR3 DNA reads TGCAGCGTTGAAACAGGGGGGGTGAAGACCCAGTACTTC.

V gene TRBV30 combines with J gene TRBJ1-1; 12 nucleotides match TRBD1. The CDR3 covers 13 residues. The germline V gene encodes CDR1 GTSNPN and CDR2 SVGIG (reference sequence). With V trimmed by 5 bases and J by 4 bases, 2 bases remained unmatched. CDR3 residues: CAWGTGGGTEAFF. In DNA, the CDR3 is TGTGCCTGGGGGACAGGGGGCGGCACTGAAGCTTTCTTT.

The gene calls are TRBV5-1 and TRBJ2-1; D is undetermined. This CDR3 is 11 amino acids long. Germline CDR1 SGHRS, CDR2 YFSETQ. V was cut by 4 bases and J by 9 bases, with 8 bases left in between. This CDR3 is CASSLHSEQFF. The CDR3 bases are TGCGCCAGCAGCCTCCACTCTGAGCAGTTCTTC. Together with reference TRBV5-1 and TRBJ2-1, the CDR3 gives the full variable domain: KAGVTQTPRYLIKTRGQQVTLSCSPISGHRSVSWYQQTPGQGLQFLFEYFSETQRNKGNFPGRFSGRQFSNSRSEMNVSTLELGDSALYLCASSLHSEQFFGPGTRLTVL.

The chain links TRBV7-3 to TRBJ2-6, with D perhaps TRBD1 (5 bases). The CDR3 runs 16 residues. Per the germline V gene, CDR1 is SGHTA and CDR2 is FQGTGA. Deletions cut 0 bases from V and 1 base from J, with 7 bases between. CDR3 bases: TGTGCCAGCAGCTTAACGGACACTTCTGGGGCCAACGTCCTGACTTTC. Translation gives CASSLTDTSGANVLTF.

V gene TRBV9 combines with J gene TRBJ2-2; TRBD2 might be the D (6 bases). Germline CDR1 reads SGDLS; CDR2 reads YYNGEE. Trimming took 6 bases from V and 7 from J, leaving 16 bases between them. CDR3 length equals 14 residues. CDR3: CASTKWREDGELFF. The CDR3 DNA is TGTGCCAGCACCAAGTGGAGGGAGGACGGGGAGCTGTTTTTT.

The chain recombines TRBV18 with TRBJ1-5, with unresolved D. Germline CDR1 is KGHSH and CDR2 is LQKENI. V gave up 3 bases and J gave up 3 bases, with 12 bases separating them. The CDR3 contains 15 residues. CDR3 residues: CASSPSRGPNQPQHF. For the CDR3, the DNA is TGTGCCAGCTCACCGAGTAGAGGGCCCAATCAGCCCCAGCATTTT. Looking up the rest from reference TRBV18 and TRBJ1-5 gives the full variable domain: NAGVMQNPRHLVRRRGQEARLRCSPMKGHSHVYWYRQLPEEGLKFMVYLQKENIIDESGMPKERFSAEFPKEGPSILRIQQVVRGDSAAYFCASSPSRGPNQPQHFGDGTRLSIL.

The chain employs TRBV5-1 and TRBJ2-5; 10 bases are a match to TRBD2. J lost 5 bases, V lost 4 bases, and 11 bases had no gene match. Germline CDR1 reads SGHRS; CDR2 reads YFSETQ. This CDR3 contains 16 residues. CDR3 DNA sequence: TGCGCCAGCAGCCCCCTGAGCGGGGGGGCCGGGGAGACCCAGTACTTC. Translating it yields CASSPLSGGAGETQYF.

This chain links TRBV6-5 with TRBJ2-3, with 7 nucleotides matching TRBD2. The CDR3 has 15 amino acids. Germline V lookup: CDR1 MNHEY, CDR2 SVGAGI. The V and J ends lost 4 bases and 0 bases, in that order; junction bases with no gene match: 4. The CDR3 here is CASSWTSTSTDTQYF. CDR3 nucleotide sequence: TGTGCCAGCAGTTGGACTAGTACTAGCACAGATACGCAGTATTTT.

Of note for this clone: One end of the junction fails to match germline, which may point to a read error. V is TRBV7-6 and J is TRBJ1-2, with D possibly TRBD1 on 6 matching bases. This CDR3 has 12 amino acids. Germline V CDR1 and CDR2: SGHVS, FNYEAQ. CDR3 amino acids: CASSPPGGGAIF. The CDR3 coding sequence is TGTGCCAGCAGCCCACCAGGTGGGGGGGCCATCTTC.

The rearrangement uses TRBV7-9 and TRBJ2-1, with 8 bases matching TRBD1. Per germline, CDR1 SEHNR and CDR2 FQNEAQ (reference sequence). V dropped 4 bases and J dropped 4; count of bases not matched to a gene: 9. This CDR3 contains 16 residues. Here the CDR3 reads CASSSLTGDGYNEQFF. The CDR3 nucleotides read TGTGCCAGCAGCTCCTTGACAGGGGATGGGTACAATGAGCAGTTCTTC.

V is TRBV11-3 and J is TRBJ2-7; 7 bases fit TRBD1. This CDR3 spans 15 amino acids. The J segment lost 6 bases and the V segment lost 3 bases, leaving 11 bases of the junction unmatched. Per the germline V gene, CDR1 is SGHNT and CDR2 is YENEEA. The CDR3 sequence is CASSFSGTALGEQYF. The CDR3 coding sequence is TGTGCCAGCAGCTTTTCCGGGACAGCGTTGGGCGAGCAGTACTTC.

V and J are TRBV4-1 and TRBJ2-1, with TRBD2 identical over 14 bases. CDR3 length: 17 amino acids. The junction had 5 bases not matched to a gene; V was cut back by 7 bases and J by 0 bases. Per the germline V gene, CDR1 is MGHRA and CDR2 is YSYEKL. The CDR3 loop reads CASNGLAGGNSYNEQFF. The CDR3 DNA is TGCGCCAGCAATGGACTAGCGGGGGGTAACTCCTACAATGAGCAGTTCTTC.